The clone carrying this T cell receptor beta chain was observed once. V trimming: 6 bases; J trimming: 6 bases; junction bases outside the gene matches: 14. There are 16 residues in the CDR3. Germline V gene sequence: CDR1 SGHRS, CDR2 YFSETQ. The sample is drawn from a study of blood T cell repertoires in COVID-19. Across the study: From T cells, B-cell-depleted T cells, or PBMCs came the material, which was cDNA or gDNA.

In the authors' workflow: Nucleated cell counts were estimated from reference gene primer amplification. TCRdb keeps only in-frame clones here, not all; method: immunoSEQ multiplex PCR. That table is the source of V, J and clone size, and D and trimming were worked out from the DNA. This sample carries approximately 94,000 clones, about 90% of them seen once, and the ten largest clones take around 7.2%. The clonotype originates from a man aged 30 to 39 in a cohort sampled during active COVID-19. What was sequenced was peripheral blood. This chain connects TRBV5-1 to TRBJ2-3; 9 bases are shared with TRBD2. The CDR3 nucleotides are TGCGCCAGCACTTCATCGGGGCTAGCGGGGACGGATACGCAGTATTTT. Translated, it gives CASTSSGLAGTDTQYF.